Below are 27 T cell receptor beta chains sequenced from a single sample in a study of blood T cell repertoires in COVID-19. Measured with immunoSEQ multiplex PCR; TCRdb has only the in-frame clones, and not every one. The sample lists 50,000 to 70,000 clones; about 75% were seen once. Sequencing was done on a sample of peripheral blood. The source is a man aged 50 to 59 with active or convalescent COVID-19.

The rearrangement links TRBV27 to TRBJ2-7, with 11 positions matching TRBD2. The junction had 15 bases not matched to a gene; V was cut back by 3 bases and J by 5 bases. The V gene's germline CDR1 is MNHEY and CDR2 SMNVEV (reference sequence). The CDR3 consists of 18 residues. The CDR3 DNA reads as TGTGCCAGCAGTTTCGATATACCCCGACTAGCGGGACGGAACGAGCAGTACTTC. As protein: CASSFDIPRLAGRNEQYF.

The chain recombines TRBV2 with TRBJ2-7; 7 bases map to TRBD1. Per germline, CDR1 SNHLY and CDR2 FYNNEI. The CDR3 sequence is 16 residues long. V was pared by 8 bases and J by 2 bases, with 15 bases of the junction left unmatched. The CDR3 is CASHNRQDRPAYEQYF. In DNA, the CDR3 is TGTGCCAGCCATAACCGACAGGACAGGCCAGCCTACGAGCAGTACTTC. The entire variable domain, with the rest obtained from reference TRBV2 and TRBJ2-7, is as follows: EPEVTQTPSHQVTQMGQEVILRCVPISNHLYFYWYRQILGQKVEFLVSFYNNEISEKSEIFDDQFSVERPDGSNFTLKIRSTKLEDSAMYFCASHNRQDRPAYEQYFGPGTRLTVT.

The CDR3: CASSNLGGAADTQYF. CDR3 bases: TGCGCCAGCAGTAACTTAGGGGGAGCCGCAGATACGCAGTATTTT. The V and J genes are TRBV5-1 and TRBJ2-3; TRBD1 might be the D (6 bases). CDR1 is SGHRS and CDR2 is YFSETQ in the germline V gene. The length of the CDR3 is 15 residues. Trimming took off 5 bases at V and 4 bases at J, with 17 bases between the two ends.

The chain employs TRBV7-2 and TRBJ2-3, with D hard to call. V lost 5 bases to trimming and J lost 4 bases, with 10 bases between them. This CDR3 comprises 13 residues. From germline, CDR1 is SGHTA and CDR2 FQGNSA. The CDR3 region is CASSPPVADTQYF. In nucleotides, the CDR3 is TGTGCCAGCAGCCCCCCGGTGGCAGATACGCAGTATTTT.

This clone was seen a handful of times. This chain uses TRBV4-2 with TRBJ1-2; no firm D call. The CDR3 loop spans 17 amino acids. The V end lost 5 bases, the J end lost 3 bases, and 22 bases lay between the germline ends. CDR1 is LGHNA, CDR2 YNFKEQ, per germline. For the CDR3, the DNA is TGTGCCAGCAGCTATCCTGATGACACCCGTAAGGACTATGGCTACACCTTC. This codes for CASSYPDDTRKDYGYTF.

The chain links TRBV11-3 to TRBJ1-1; tentatively, D is TRBD1 (6 bases). The CDR3 covers 14 residues. Looked up from germline, CDR1 is SGHNT and CDR2 is YENEEA. V was pared by 5 bases and J by 1 base, with 11 bases between. The CDR3 sequence is CASSPGTRNTEAFF. The CDR3 nucleotides read TGTGCCAGCAGCCCCGGGACAAGGAACACTGAAGCTTTCTTT.

V is TRBV27 and J is TRBJ2-1; no definite D call. The ends were cut back, 6 bases at V and 8 bases at J, with 14 bases in the middle. The CDR3 has 13 amino acids. CDR1 and CDR2 (germline): MNHEY, SMNVEV (reference sequence). The CDR3 loop reads CASSPPGFYEQFF. The CDR3 DNA reads as TGTGCCAGCAGCCCCCCGGGTTTCTATGAGCAGTTCTTC.

This chain uses TRBV12-3 or TRBV12-4 with TRBJ1-2, with unresolved D. Trimming cost V 3 bases and J 3 bases, with 5 bases left between them. The CDR3 is 12 residues long. CDR3 sequence: CASSFIDYGYTF. In DNA form, the CDR3 reads TGTGCCAGCAGTTTCATAGACTATGGCTACACCTTC.

This clone was counted only a few times. This sequence joins TRBV19 and TRBJ1-5; 7 positions agree with TRBD1. The CDR3 runs to 17 residues. V was clipped by 6 bases and J by 0 bases; unmatched bases: 11. Germline V gives CDR1 LNHDA, CDR2 SQIVND (reference sequence). The CDR3 DNA reads as TGTGCCAGTAGCTTGACTCGGGACAGATATAGCAATCAGCCCCAGCATTTT. It codes for CASSLTRDRYSNQPQHF.

This clone was picked up a small number of times. This chain connects TRBV11-2 to TRBJ2-5; D is unclear. The CDR3 is 14 residues long. V lost 2 bases and J 7 bases, leaving 14 bases between the germline ends. Per germline, CDR1 SGHAT and CDR2 FQNNGV. The CDR3 region is CASSLTSVDLTQYF. CDR3 in DNA: TGTGCCAGCAGCTTAACCTCGGTCGATCTGACCCAGTACTTC. The variable domain in full, completed from reference TRBV11-2 and TRBJ2-5, reads EAGVAQSPRYKIIEKRQSVAFWCNPISGHATLYWYQQILGQGPKLLIQFQNNGVVDDSQLPKDRFSAERLKGVDSTLKIQPAKLEDSAVYLCASSLTSVDLTQYFGPGTRLLVL.

A single count supports this clone. CDR3: CASSQDWAGEQFF. The CDR3 DNA is TGTGCCAGCAGCCAAGATTGGGCGGGGGAGCAGTTCTTC. The chain has TRBV14 and TRBJ2-1; a possible D gene is TRBD2 (6 bases). The germline V gene has CDR1 SGHDN and CDR2 FVKESK. V was cut by 0 bases and J by 10 bases, with 10 bases left in between. The length of the CDR3 is 13 residues.

V gene TRBV5-5 combines with J gene TRBJ1-1, with 10 nucleotides matching TRBD1. CDR3 length equals 19 residues. CDR1 and CDR2 from the germline V gene are SGHKS and YYEKEE (reference sequence). Trimming cost V 3 bases and J 1 base; bases outside gene matches: 15. CDR3 bases: TGTGCCAGCAGCTCCCGGGACAGGGGTTTCCTAGTACGGAACACTGAAGCTTTCTTT. Translation gives CASSSRDRGFLVRNTEAFF.

The CDR3 DNA follows: TGCGCCAGCAGCTTATGGACAGGATCGAACACTGAAGCTTTCTTT. It is translated as CASSLWTGSNTEAFF. The V and J genes are TRBV5-1 and TRBJ1-1, with TRBD1 matching 7 bases. Germline CDR1 and CDR2: SGHRS and YFSETQ. With 2 bases clipped from V and 1 base from J, the junction kept 5 bases outside the gene matches. The CDR3 is made up of 15 amino acids.

This clone was recorded only once. The V gene is TRBV9, the J gene TRBJ1-5; TRBD1 is a possible D gene (5 bases). Germline values: CDR1 SGDLS, CDR2 YYNGEE. The CDR3 is 15 amino acids. Trimming removed 3 bases from V and 4 bases from J, with 14 bases in between. CDR3 protein: CASSGGGAANQPQHF. CDR3 coding DNA: TGTGCCAGCAGCGGAGGAGGGGCGGCGAATCAGCCCCAGCATTTT. Looking up the rest from reference TRBV9 and TRBJ1-5 gives the full variable domain: DSGVTQTPKHLITATGQRVTLRCSPRSGDLSVYWYQQSLDQGLQFLIQYYNGEERAKGNILERFSAQQFPDLHSELNLSSLELGDSALYFCASSGGGAANQPQHFGDGTRLSIL.

The V gene is TRBV30, the J gene TRBJ1-1; D is possibly TRBD1 (5 bases). Trimming pared 5 bases from V and 7 bases from J, leaving 17 bases between. CDR3 length: 13 residues. Germline CDR1 reads GTSNPN; CDR2 reads SVGIG (reference sequence). The CDR3: CAWGRDSGYEAFF. CDR3 DNA sequence: TGTGCCTGGGGTCGGGACTCTGGGTATGAAGCTTTCTTT.

The rearrangement joins TRBV29-1 to TRBJ2-1; D is perhaps TRBD1 (6 bases). Trimming left V 7 bases short and J 7 bases short, with 20 bases between. CDR3 length: 14 residues. Per germline, CDR1 SQVTM and CDR2 ANQGSEA. The CDR3 nucleotides are TGCAGCGGAAAACAGGGACCTTCTTGGAATGAGCAGTTCTTC. This encodes CSGKQGPSWNEQFF.

The rearrangement joins TRBV6-4 to TRBJ1-5; the D gene is possibly TRBD1 (6 bases). CDR1 is MRHNA, CDR2 SNTAGT, per germline. Trimming left V 8 bases short and J 4 bases short, with 30 bases between. The CDR3 runs to 19 residues. The DNA for the CDR3 is TGTGCCAGCGCAAACCAACAGGGATCCGGGGCATCAGGGAATCAGCCCCAGCATTTT. It specifies CASANQQGSGASGNQPQHF.

This chain connects TRBV11-2 to TRBJ1-2; 10 nucleotides align to TRBD1. CDR1 is SGHAT, CDR2 FQNNGV, per germline. The CDR3 runs 15 residues. V lost 3 bases, J lost 5 bases, and 6 bases stayed unmatched. The CDR3 here is CASSFDRGLSYGYTF. The CDR3 DNA follows: TGTGCCAGCAGCTTCGACAGGGGGCTTAGTTATGGCTACACCTTC.

This chain connects TRBV7-2 to TRBJ2-3; possibly TRBD1 for D (7 bases). This CDR3 comprises 17 residues. Looked up from germline, CDR1 is SGHTA and CDR2 is FQGNSA. V lost 2 bases and J 6 bases, leaving 21 bases between the germline ends. In nucleotides, the CDR3 is TGTGCCAGCAGCTTAAGGTCTGGAGGGGGCGCCCCGGATACGCAGTATTTT. Its protein product is CASSLRSGGGAPDTQYF.

The genes are TRBV6-5 and TRBJ2-5, with 12 bases lining up with TRBD2. The V gene end was trimmed by 2 bases and the J gene end by 7 bases; junction bases not matched to a gene: 5. Germline CDR1 MNHEY, CDR2 SVGAGI. The CDR3 sequence is 15 residues long. CDR3 residues: CASSYGLAGYVTQYF. The DNA for the CDR3 is TGTGCCAGCAGTTACGGACTAGCGGGATATGTGACCCAGTACTTC.

The rearrangement joins TRBV9 to TRBJ2-5; 8 nucleotides match TRBD1. This CDR3 is 14 amino acids long. Germline CDR1 and CDR2: SGDLS and YYNGEE. The junction had 8 bases not matched to a gene; V was cut back by 5 bases and J by 5 bases. DNA for the CDR3: TGTGCCAGCAGTCAGGGGGCGAATCGGGAGACCCAGTACTTC. It codes for CASSQGANRETQYF.

V is TRBV14 and J is TRBJ2-2, with 8 positions matching TRBD2. Per germline, CDR1 SGHDN and CDR2 FVKESK. The J segment lost 4 bases and the V segment lost 3 bases, leaving 4 bases of the junction unmatched. CDR3 length: 15 residues. As DNA, the CDR3 is TGTGCCAGCAGCCAGGTAGCGGGACCCACCGGGGAGCTGTTTTTT. Amino acids: CASSQVAGPTGELFF.

This chain uses TRBV19 with TRBJ2-1; 10 nucleotides agree with TRBD2. The CDR3 is 14 amino acids. Germline trimming cut 2 bases from V and 6 bases from J; bases unmatched to any gene: 1. CDR1 is LNHDA, CDR2 SQIVND, per germline (reference sequence). In DNA, the CDR3 is TGTGCCAGTAGTATATTAGCGGGGGGCAATGAGCAGTTCTTC. It specifies CASSILAGGNEQFF.

This clone was found once. The CDR3 protein is CASSPNAMSAGANVLTF. The CDR3 DNA reads TGTGCCAGCTCACCAAACGCTATGAGCGCTGGGGCCAACGTCCTGACTTTC. V is TRBV18 and J is TRBJ2-6; D is undetermined. Between the trimmed V and J ends, which lost 2 bases and 2 bases, there was a span of 13 bases. The germline V gene encodes CDR1 KGHSH and CDR2 LQKENI. This CDR3 is 17 amino acids long. The full variable domain, with the rest looked up from reference TRBV18 and TRBJ2-6, is NAGVMQNPRHLVRRRGQEARLRCSPMKGHSHVYWYRQLPEEGLKFMVYLQKENIIDESGMPKERFSAEFPKEGPSILRIQQVVRGDSAAYFCASSPNAMSAGANVLTFGAGSRLTVL.

The chain is built from TRBV7-2 and TRBJ2-1; D perhaps matches TRBD2 (6 bases). The CDR3 covers 15 residues. Trimming stripped 6 bases from V and 7 bases from J, with 19 bases between. Germline V gives CDR1 SGHTA, CDR2 FQGNSA. The CDR3 sequence is CASSTGWEALNEQFF. The CDR3 DNA reads as TGTGCCAGCAGTACAGGTTGGGAGGCCCTAAATGAGCAGTTCTTC.

This chain links TRBV27 with TRBJ2-1; 11 bases are shared with TRBD2. Per germline, CDR1 MNHEY and CDR2 SMNVEV (reference sequence). This CDR3 has 15 residues. J lost 9 bases, V lost 6 bases, and 10 bases had no gene match. The CDR3 region has the DNA TGTGCCAGCAGCCAACTAGCGGGAGTTCTCGGTGAGCAGTTCTTC. As protein: CASSQLAGVLGEQFF.

In its sample, this clone was seen once. The chain combines TRBV7-8 with TRBJ2-1; TRBD2 is a possible D gene (5 bases). CDR3 length: 18 residues. V shed 3 bases and J shed 0 bases, with 18 bases lying between them. Germline CDR1 reads SGHVS; CDR2 reads FQNEAQ. In DNA form, the CDR3 reads TGTGCCAGCAGCTTCCCGACCTGGACGGGAAGCTCCTACAATGAGCAGTTCTTC. Translating it yields CASSFPTWTGSSYNEQFF.